The 17 T cell receptor beta chains reported below all come from one sample, sequenced in a study of response to subunit inactivated influenza vaccine. TCRdb re-called the RT-PCR reads through MiXCR, storing one row per CDR3 protein. The sample holds roughly 650,000 distinct CDR3 sequences, around 13% seen once. The specimen comprised PBMCs from blood, sampled roughly 2 weeks before vaccination. These receptors were taken from a man aged 50-59 years who received an inactivated influenza vaccine.

The chain uses TRBV11-1 and TRBJ2-7; a possible D gene is TRBD1 (6 bases). Germline V lookup: CDR1 SGHAT, CDR2 FQDESV (reference sequence). Between the trimmed V and J ends, which lost 3 bases and 1 base, there was a span of 10 bases. The CDR3 consists of 14 residues. The chain's CDR3 is CASSLGARSYEQYF. Here the CDR3 DNA reads TGTGCCAGCAGCTTGGGGGCGCGGTCCTACGAGCAGTACTTC. The whole variable domain, filled in from reference TRBV11-1 and TRBJ2-7, reads EAEVAQSPRYKITEKSQAVAFWCDPISGHATLYWYRQILGQGPELLVQFQDESVVDDSQLPKDRFSAERLKGVDSTLKIQPAELGDSAMYLCASSLGARSYEQYFGPGTRLTVT.

The rearrangement links TRBV20-1 to TRBJ2-3, with 9 positions matching TRBD2. CDR3 length equals 18 residues. The ends lost 3 bases at V and 2 bases at J; junction bases unmatched: 15. Germline CDR1 and CDR2: DFQATT and SNEGSKA (reference sequence). CDR3 residues: CSARTTRGAGGITDTQYF. DNA of the CDR3: TGCAGTGCTAGGACTACTAGGGGAGCGGGGGGAATCACAGATACGCAGTATTTT.

This clonotype has more than one count but fewer than ten. The rearrangement links TRBV4-2 to TRBJ1-4, with D uncertain. This CDR3 is built from 15 residues. Trimming left V 2 bases short and J 4 bases short, with 11 bases between. Germline CDR1 and CDR2: LGHNA and YNFKEQ. This CDR3 reads CASSQSDTDNEKLFF. The CDR3 nucleotides read TGTGCCAGCAGCCAATCTGACACGGATAATGAAAAACTGTTTTTT.

This clonotype turned up a few times. This sequence joins TRBV20-1 and TRBJ1-1; maybe TRBD1 (6 bases). V lost 5 bases to trimming and J lost 0 bases, with 16 bases between them. Germline V CDR1 and CDR2: DFQATT, SNEGSKA (reference sequence). This CDR3 contains 15 residues. DNA for the CDR3: TGCAGTGCTCCCCGATCTGGGACACTGAACACTGAAGCTTTCTTT. Its translation is CSAPRSGTLNTEAFF.

The chain uses TRBV29-1 and TRBJ2-1; perhaps D is TRBD1 or TRBD2 (5 bases each). The germline V gene encodes CDR1 SQVTM and CDR2 ANQGSEA. The CDR3 sequence is 11 residues long. Trimming left V 7 bases short and J 6 bases short, with 10 bases between. CDR3 coding DNA: TGCAGCGGGGGGTGGACCAATGAGCAGTTCTTC. It specifies CSGGWTNEQFF.

This clonotype was recorded a few times. V is TRBV6-2 or TRBV6-3 and J is TRBJ2-6; 9 bases are a match to TRBD1. Trimming removed 5 bases from V and 4 bases from J; junction bases left unmatched: 3. The CDR3 has 15 amino acids. Germline CDR1 is MNHEY and CDR2 is SVGEGT. The CDR3 sequence: CASSDRGVGANVLTF. Here the CDR3 DNA reads TGTGCCAGCAGTGACAGGGGGGTCGGGGCCAACGTCCTGACTTTC.

This clonotype occurred a few times. The chain carries TRBV4-3 and TRBJ2-2, with TRBD2 matching over 11 bases. CDR3 length: 15 residues. The ends lost 2 bases at V and 7 bases at J; junction bases unmatched: 3. Looked up from germline, CDR1 is LGHNA and CDR2 is YSLEER. As DNA, the CDR3 is TGCGCCAGCAGCCAACTAGCGGGAGGAGTCGGGGAGCTGTTTTTT. This sequence encodes CASSQLAGGVGELFF.

This clonotype has a handful of counts. The rearrangement uses TRBV7-9 and TRBJ2-1; possibly TRBD1 for D (5 bases). Germline V lookup: CDR1 SEHNR, CDR2 FQNEAQ (reference sequence). V was shortened by 0 bases and J by 6 bases, with 12 bases between the two germline ends. This CDR3 is built from 15 residues. CDR3 nucleotide sequence: TGTGCCAGCAGCTTAGCGCACAGGCCAACCAATGAGCAGTTCTTC. Its protein is CASSLAHRPTNEQFF.

The J gene is TRBJ2-1, the V gene TRBV19, with TRBD2 matching over 8 bases. V was clipped by 4 bases and J by 9 bases; unmatched bases: 8. The germline gives CDR1 LNHDA, CDR2 SQIVND (reference sequence). The CDR3 has 14 amino acids. CDR3 in amino acids: CASSKKLAAGEQFF. The DNA for the CDR3 is TGTGCCAGTAGTAAAAAACTAGCGGCCGGTGAGCAGTTCTTC.

This sequence joins TRBV10-3 and TRBJ1-2; 8 bases line up with TRBD1. The CDR3 sequence is 16 residues long. V trimming: 2 bases; J trimming: 3 bases; junction bases outside the gene matches: 8. Looked up from germline, CDR1 is ENHRY and CDR2 is SYGVKD. The CDR3 region is CAISEDGQGSYYGYTF. The DNA for the CDR3 is TGTGCCATCAGTGAGGACGGACAGGGCTCGTACTATGGCTACACCTTC.

The V and J genes are TRBV14 and TRBJ2-7, with D unresolved. The CDR3 totals 12 residues. The V end was cut by 1 base, the J end by 5 bases, with 6 bases between. Germline CDR1 is SGHDN and CDR2 is FVKESK. This chain's CDR3 is CASSQGWNEQYF. In DNA form, the CDR3 reads TGTGCCAGCAGCCAAGGGTGGAACGAGCAGTACTTC.

The chain joins TRBV4-3 to TRBJ2-1; no definite D call. The CDR3 contains 15 residues. Germline CDR1 is LGHNA and CDR2 is YSLEER. V was clipped by 0 bases and J by 13 bases, with 19 bases between them. The CDR3 coding sequence is TGCGCCAGCAGCCAAGATAGGCGCCCGCCTGGCCCCCAGTTCTTC. As protein: CASSQDRRPPGPQFF.

This clonotype was seen a few times. The genes are TRBV27 and TRBJ2-1; D unresolved. CDR1 is MNHEY, CDR2 SMNVEV, per germline (reference sequence). This CDR3 contains 16 residues. V lost 3 bases and J lost 7, with 19 bases in between. The CDR3 reads CASSFLFAPKDNEQFF. The CDR3 bases are TGTGCCAGCAGTTTCCTCTTTGCGCCCAAAGATAATGAGCAGTTCTTC.

The CDR3 sequence is CASSQDHPQTDTQYF. CDR3 nucleotides: TGTGCCAGCAGCCAAGATCACCCGCAGACAGATACGCAGTATTTT. The chain recombines TRBV14 with TRBJ2-3; no clear D. The V gene's germline CDR1 is SGHDN and CDR2 FVKESK. This CDR3 contains 15 residues. The V end was cut by 0 bases, the J end by 3 bases, with 10 bases between. Complete variable domain (other parts from reference TRBV14 and TRBJ2-3): EAGVTQFPSHSVIEKGQTVTLRCDPISGHDNLYWYRRVMGKEIKFLLHFVKESKQDESGMPNNRFLAERTGGTYSTLKVQPAELEDSGVYFCASSQDHPQTDTQYFGPGTRLTVL.

The V and J genes are TRBV7-2 and TRBJ2-5, with a possible D match to TRBD1 (6 bases). Germline CDR1 reads SGHTA; CDR2 reads FQGNSA. There are 15 residues in the CDR3. Trimming shortened V by 1 base and J by 4 bases, and 13 bases separated the two germline ends. The chain's CDR3 is CASSLESSRGETQYF. The CDR3 DNA follows: TGTGCCAGCAGCTTAGAGTCCTCCAGGGGAGAGACCCAGTACTTC.

The J gene is TRBJ2-1, the V gene TRBV11-2; 8 bases are a match to TRBD2. The CDR3 is 16 residues long. V lost 1 base to trimming and J lost 6 bases; unmatched junction nucleotides: 8. Germline V CDR1 and CDR2: SGHAT, FQNNGV. CDR3 DNA sequence: TGTGCCAGCAGCTTAGTTATAGCGGGGTACCCCAATGAGCAGTTCTTC. Translation: CASSLVIAGYPNEQFF.

The V call is TRBV20-1, the J call TRBJ2-5; 11 bases line up with TRBD2. Germline V gene data show CDR1 as DFQATT and CDR2 as SNEGSKA (reference sequence). The CDR3 has 12 amino acids. CDR3 region: CSVTSGEETQYF. Written as DNA, the CDR3 is TGCAGCGTGACTAGCGGGGAGGAGACCCAGTACTTC.